A single sample gave rise to the 3 T cell receptor beta chains below, sequenced in a study of T cell repertoires in cytomegalovirus infection. Antigen specificity for these receptors is unknown. A single record per CDR3 protein comes from TCRdb applying MiXCR to the reads. The sample lists 700,000 to 850,000 distinct CDR3 sequences; roughly 33% were seen once. This material consisted of cultured CD8+ T cells from PBMCs, taken from culture after CMV antigen stimulation. The receptors were sampled from a human donor in good health (CMV status not recorded). Some clones in this sample may be carry-over from other donors' samples.

The CDR3 protein is CASSDGLDFGRDYGYTF. As DNA, the CDR3 is TGTGCCAGCAGTGATGGACTAGACTTCGGGAGGGACTATGGCTACACCTTC. J is TRBJ1-2 and V is TRBV12-3 or TRBV12-4; no reliable D call. V dropped 5 bases and J dropped 3 bases, with 22 bases sitting between them. The CDR3 consists of 17 residues.

This CDR3 is CASAGTQARDEQFF. The CDR3 DNA follows: TGTGCCAGTGCCGGGACCCAAGCCCGCGATGAGCAGTTCTTC. The chain has TRBV19 and TRBJ2-1; D is possibly TRBD1 or TRBD2 (5 bases each). The V and J ends lost 8 bases and 8 bases respectively, with 19 bases between them. The CDR3 runs to 14 residues. The germline CDR1 and CDR2 sequences are LNHDA and SQIVND (reference sequence).

This chain links TRBV6-5 with TRBJ1-4; 8 nucleotides agree with TRBD1. This CDR3 is built from 14 residues. V dropped 6 bases and J dropped 7; count of bases not matched to a gene: 7. CDR1 is MNHEY and CDR2 is SVGAGI in the germline V gene. Here the CDR3 reads CASSWTGSSEKLFF. The CDR3 nucleotides are TGTGCCAGCAGCTGGACAGGGTCTAGTGAAAAACTGTTTTTT.